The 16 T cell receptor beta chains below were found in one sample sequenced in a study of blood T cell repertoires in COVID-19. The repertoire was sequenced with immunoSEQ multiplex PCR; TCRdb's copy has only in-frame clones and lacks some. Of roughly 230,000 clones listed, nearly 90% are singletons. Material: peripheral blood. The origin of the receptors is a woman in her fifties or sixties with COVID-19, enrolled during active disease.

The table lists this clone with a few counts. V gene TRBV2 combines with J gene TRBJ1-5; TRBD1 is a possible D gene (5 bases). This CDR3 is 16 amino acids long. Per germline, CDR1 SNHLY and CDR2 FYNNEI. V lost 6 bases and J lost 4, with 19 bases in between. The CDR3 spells CASRNFGGALNQPQHF. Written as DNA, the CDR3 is TGTGCCAGCAGAAATTTCGGGGGAGCCCTTAATCAGCCCCAGCATTTT.

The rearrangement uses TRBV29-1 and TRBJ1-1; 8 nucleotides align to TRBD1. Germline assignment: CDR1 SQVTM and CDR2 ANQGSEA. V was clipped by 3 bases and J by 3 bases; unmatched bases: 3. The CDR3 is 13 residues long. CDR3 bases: TGCAGCGTTGACAGGGGGCCGGACACTGAAGCTTTCTTT. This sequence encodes CSVDRGPDTEAFF. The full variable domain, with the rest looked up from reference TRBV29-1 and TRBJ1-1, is SAVISQKPSRDICQRGTSLTIQCQVDSQVTMMFWYRQQPGQSLTLIATANQGSEATYESGFVIDKFPISRPNLTFSTLTVSNMSPEDSSIYLCSVDRGPDTEAFFGQGTRLTVV.

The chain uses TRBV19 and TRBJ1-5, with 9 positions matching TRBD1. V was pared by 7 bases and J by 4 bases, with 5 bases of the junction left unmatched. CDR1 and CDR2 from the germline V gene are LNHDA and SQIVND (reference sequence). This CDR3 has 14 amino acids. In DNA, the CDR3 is TGTGCCAGTACCGGACAGGGGCGTAATCAGCCCCAGCATTTT. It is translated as CASTGQGRNQPQHF.

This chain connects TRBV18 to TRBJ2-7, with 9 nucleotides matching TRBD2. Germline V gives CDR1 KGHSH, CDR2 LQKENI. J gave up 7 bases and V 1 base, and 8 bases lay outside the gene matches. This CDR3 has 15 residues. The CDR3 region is CASSPRLAGVEEQYF. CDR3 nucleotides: TGTGCCAGCTCACCACGCTTAGCGGGGGTCGAGGAGCAGTACTTC.

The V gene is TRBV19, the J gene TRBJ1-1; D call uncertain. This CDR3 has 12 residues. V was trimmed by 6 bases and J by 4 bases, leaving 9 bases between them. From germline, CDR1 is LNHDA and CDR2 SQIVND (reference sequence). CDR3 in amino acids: CASRTGVTEAFF. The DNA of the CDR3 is TGTGCCAGTAGAACCGGGGTCACTGAAGCTTTCTTT. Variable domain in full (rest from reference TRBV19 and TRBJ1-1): DGGITQSPKYLFRKEGQNVTLSCEQNLNHDAMYWYRQDPGQGLRLIYYSQIVNDFQKGDIAEGYSVSREKKESFPLTVTSAQKNPTAFYLCASRTGVTEAFFGQGTRLTVV.

The CDR3 bases are TGTGCCAGCAGCTGGCAGGGGGGAACCAAAGATGAAGCTTTCTTT. This sequence encodes CASSWQGGTKDEAFF. The chain uses TRBV7-9 and TRBJ1-1; TRBD1 aligns across 7 bases. CDR1 and CDR2 from the germline V gene are SEHNR and FQNEAQ (reference sequence). The CDR3 is 15 amino acids. The ends lost 4 bases at V and 7 bases at J; junction bases unmatched: 12.

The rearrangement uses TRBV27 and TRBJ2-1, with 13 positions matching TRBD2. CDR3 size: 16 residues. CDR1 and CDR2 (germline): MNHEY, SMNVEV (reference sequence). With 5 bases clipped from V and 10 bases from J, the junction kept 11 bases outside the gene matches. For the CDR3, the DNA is TGTGCCAGCAGTCCCCCGGGACTAGCGGGGAAAGAGGAGCAGTTCTTC. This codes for CASSPPGLAGKEEQFF.

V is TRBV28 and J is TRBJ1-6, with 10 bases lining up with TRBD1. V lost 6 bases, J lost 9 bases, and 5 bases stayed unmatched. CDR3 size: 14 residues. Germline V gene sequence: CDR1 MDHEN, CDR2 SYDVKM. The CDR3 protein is CASRSGQGTSPLHF. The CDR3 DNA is TGTGCCAGCAGGTCGGGACAGGGGACTTCACCCCTCCACTTT.

The CDR3 DNA reads as TGTGCCAGCAGCCCCCTGGCTGGACAGGGCTATGGCTACACCTTC. Its protein product is CASSPLAGQGYGYTF. The gene calls are TRBV7-2 and TRBJ1-2, with TRBD1 matching 8 bases. With V trimmed by 5 bases and J by 4 bases, 9 bases remained unmatched. In germline, CDR1 is SGHTA, CDR2 FQGNSA. The CDR3 runs to 15 residues.

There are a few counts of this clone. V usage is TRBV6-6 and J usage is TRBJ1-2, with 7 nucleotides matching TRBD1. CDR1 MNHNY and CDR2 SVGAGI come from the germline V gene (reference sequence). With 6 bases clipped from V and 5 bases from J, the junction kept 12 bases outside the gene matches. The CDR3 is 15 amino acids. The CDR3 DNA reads TGTGCCAGCAGGGAGAGGCCCGACAGGGCTTATGGCTACACCTTC. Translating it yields CASRERPDRAYGYTF.

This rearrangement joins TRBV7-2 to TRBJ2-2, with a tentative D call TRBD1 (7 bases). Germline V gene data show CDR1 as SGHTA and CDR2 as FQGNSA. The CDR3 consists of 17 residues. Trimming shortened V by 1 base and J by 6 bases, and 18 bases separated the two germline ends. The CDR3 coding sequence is TGTGCCAGCAGCTTAGGCACGGGCAGGGGGGAATCCGGGGAGCTGTTTTTT. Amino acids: CASSLGTGRGESGELFF.

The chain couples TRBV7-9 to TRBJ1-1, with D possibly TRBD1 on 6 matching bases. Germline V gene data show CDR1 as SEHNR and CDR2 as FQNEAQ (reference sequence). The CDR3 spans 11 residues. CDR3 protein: CAGGRGTEAFF. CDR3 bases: TGTGCAGGGGGTCGGGGCACTGAAGCTTTCTTT.

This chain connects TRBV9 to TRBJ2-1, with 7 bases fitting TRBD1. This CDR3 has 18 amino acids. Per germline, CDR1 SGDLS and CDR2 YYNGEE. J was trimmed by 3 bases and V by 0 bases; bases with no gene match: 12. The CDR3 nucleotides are TGTGCCAGCAGCGTAGCTAGGACAGGACGAGGTCGCTACAATGAGCAGTTCTTC. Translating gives CASSVARTGRGRYNEQFF.

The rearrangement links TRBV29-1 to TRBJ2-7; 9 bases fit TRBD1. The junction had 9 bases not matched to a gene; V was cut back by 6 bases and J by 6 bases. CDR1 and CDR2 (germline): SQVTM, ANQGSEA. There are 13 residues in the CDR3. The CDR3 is CSVDGTGTREQYF. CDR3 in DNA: TGCAGCGTAGACGGGACAGGGACACGCGAGCAGTACTTC.

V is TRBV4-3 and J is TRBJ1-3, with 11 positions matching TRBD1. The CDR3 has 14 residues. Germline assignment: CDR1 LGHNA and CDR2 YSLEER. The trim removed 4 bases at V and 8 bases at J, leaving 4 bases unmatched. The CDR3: CASSLGQGADTIYF. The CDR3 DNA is TGCGCCAGCAGCCTCGGACAGGGGGCTGACACCATATATTTT.

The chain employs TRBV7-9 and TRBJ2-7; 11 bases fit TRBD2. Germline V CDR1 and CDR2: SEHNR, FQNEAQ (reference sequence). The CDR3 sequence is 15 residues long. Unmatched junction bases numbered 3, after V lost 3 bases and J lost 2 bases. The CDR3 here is CASSFTSGGPYEQYF. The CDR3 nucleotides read TGTGCCAGCAGCTTCACTAGCGGGGGACCCTACGAGCAGTACTTC. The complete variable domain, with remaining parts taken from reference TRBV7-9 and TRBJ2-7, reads DTGVSQNPRHKITKRGQNVTFRCDPISEHNRLYWYRQTLGQGPEFLTYFQNEAQLEKSRLLSDRFSAERPKGSFSTLEIQRTEQGDSAMYLCASSFTSGGPYEQYFGPGTRLTVT.